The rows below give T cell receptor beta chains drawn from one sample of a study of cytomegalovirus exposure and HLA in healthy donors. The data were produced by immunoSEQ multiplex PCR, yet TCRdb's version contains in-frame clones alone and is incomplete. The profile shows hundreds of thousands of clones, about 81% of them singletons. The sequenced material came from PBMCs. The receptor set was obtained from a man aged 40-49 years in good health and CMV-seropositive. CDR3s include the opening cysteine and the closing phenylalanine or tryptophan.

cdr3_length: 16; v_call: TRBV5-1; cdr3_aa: CASSRRTGGSDTEAFF
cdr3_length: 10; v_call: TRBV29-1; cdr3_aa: CSVGTELYTF
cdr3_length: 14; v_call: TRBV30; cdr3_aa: CASGQNQAKNIQYF
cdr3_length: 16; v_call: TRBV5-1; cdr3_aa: CASSLTVAGVQETQYF
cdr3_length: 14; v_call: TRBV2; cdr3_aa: CASRQGGNTGELFF
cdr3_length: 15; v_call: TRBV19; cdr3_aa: CASHRGRVGEEKLFF
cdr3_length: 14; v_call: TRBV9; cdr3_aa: CASSGQGAVNVLTF
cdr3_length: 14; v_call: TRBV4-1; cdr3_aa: CASSQDAFGYGYTF
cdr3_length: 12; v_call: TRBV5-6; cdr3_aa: CASSSVNTEAFF
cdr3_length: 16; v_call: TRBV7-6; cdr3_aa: CASSSTPGLNTGELFF
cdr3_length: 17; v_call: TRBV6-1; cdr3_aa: CASSEAGQIYSNQPQHF
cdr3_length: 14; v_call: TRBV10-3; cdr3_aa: CAISDHEGQGEQYF
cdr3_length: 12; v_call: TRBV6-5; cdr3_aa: CASSSPVQGYTF
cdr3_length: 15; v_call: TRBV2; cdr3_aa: CASREGQGMNTEAFF
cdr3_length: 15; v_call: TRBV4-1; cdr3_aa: CASSQGRQGTYGYTF
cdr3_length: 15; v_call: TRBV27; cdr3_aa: CASSLSRGERGKLFF
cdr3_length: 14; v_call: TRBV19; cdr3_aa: CASSGAALGEKLFF
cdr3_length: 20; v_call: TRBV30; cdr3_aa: CAWSQDRAIAGGLAKNIQYF
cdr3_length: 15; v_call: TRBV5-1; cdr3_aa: CTSSFEQGFYNEQFF
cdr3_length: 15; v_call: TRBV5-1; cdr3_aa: CASSLAGTGETEAFF
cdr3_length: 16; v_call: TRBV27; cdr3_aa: CASSLFGQDPNEKLFF
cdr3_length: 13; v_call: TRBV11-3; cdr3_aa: CASSPRGFETQYF
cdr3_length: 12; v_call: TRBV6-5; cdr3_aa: CASSSRQVGQFF
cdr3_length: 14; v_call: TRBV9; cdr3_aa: CASSPEGRDQPQHF
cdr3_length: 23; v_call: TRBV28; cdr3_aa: CASRYVTRGGTGFRGYSNQPQHF
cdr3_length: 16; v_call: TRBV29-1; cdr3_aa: CSVEWGDRVTHNEQFF
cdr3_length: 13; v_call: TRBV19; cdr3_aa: CASSPVRGVEAFF
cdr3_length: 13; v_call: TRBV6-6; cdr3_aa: CASSPGRANEQFF
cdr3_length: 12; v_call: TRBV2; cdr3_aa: CASTDRGREQYF
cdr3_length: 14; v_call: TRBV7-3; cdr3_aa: CASSPIAGGPEQFF
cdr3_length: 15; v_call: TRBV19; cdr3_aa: CASSIFRGRDTEAFF
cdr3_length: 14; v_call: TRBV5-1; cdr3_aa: CASSLDMRNTEAFF
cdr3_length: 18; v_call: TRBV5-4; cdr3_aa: CASSHDRGTSGGGETQYF
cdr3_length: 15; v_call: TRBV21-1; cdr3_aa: CASSKGAVSNQPQHF
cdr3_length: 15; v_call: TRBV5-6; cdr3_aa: CASSSLEVMLNEQFF
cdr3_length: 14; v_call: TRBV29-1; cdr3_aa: CSVAVGQGDYEQYF
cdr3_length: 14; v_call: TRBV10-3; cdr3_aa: CAISVGHPYYEQYF
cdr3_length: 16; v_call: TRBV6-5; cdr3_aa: CASSYEIRRMNTEAFF
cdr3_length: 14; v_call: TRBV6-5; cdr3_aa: CASRSGGSGYGYTF
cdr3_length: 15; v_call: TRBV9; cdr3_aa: CASSPRTGINTEAFF
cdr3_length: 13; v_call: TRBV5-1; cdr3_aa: CASSLDGGYEQYF
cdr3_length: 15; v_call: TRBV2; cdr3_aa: CASSARTGGNYGYTF
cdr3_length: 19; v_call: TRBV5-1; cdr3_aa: CASSPRPRVVPGANEKLFF
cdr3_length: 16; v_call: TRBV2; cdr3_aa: CASTLSRGTPQETQYF
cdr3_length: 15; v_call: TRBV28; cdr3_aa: CASSTQDREGSGQYF
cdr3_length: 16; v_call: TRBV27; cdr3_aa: CASVGTSGRGSYEQYF
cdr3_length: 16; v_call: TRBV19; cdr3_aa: CASSIDRGRADYGYTF
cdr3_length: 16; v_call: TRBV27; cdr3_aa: CASSPAPGTGIYEQYF
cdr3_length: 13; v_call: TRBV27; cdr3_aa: CASSPGTGVGYTF
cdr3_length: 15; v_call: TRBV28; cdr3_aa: CASSLEQPGNTEAFF
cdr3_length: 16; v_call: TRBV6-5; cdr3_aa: CASSYSRTRGYNEQFF
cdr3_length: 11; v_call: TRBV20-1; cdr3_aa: CSARLAGELFF
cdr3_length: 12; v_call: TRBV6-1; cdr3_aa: CAGGAGAHEQYF
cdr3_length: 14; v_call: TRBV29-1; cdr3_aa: CSVPPGRGIEGYTF
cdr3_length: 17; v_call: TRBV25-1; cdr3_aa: CASSVGTSGRGAGELFF
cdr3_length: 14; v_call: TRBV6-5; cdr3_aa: CASSSSSRGKTQYF
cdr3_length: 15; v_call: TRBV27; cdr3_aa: CASSNSRTGGSEAFF